This TCR beta chain was documented in a study of T cell responses to AZD1222 COVID-19 vaccine. Notes on the study in general: Mostly white British, mostly female donors; authors suggested clonal diversity may be underestimated. Compared with day 0, the breadth and depth of the Spike-specific TCR repertoire rose significantly after two doses of AZD1222. Nearly half of the spike-specific TCRs reportedly recognize variant regions that carry no mutations.

A word on this clone: What it recognizes is unknown.

Unmatched junction bases numbered 5, after V lost 7 bases and J lost 2 bases. Germline-derived CDR1 and CDR2 are LGHNT and FRNRAP. CDR3 size: 13 residues. Sequencing used immunoSEQ multiplex PCR; TCRdb keeps in-frame clones, though not all of them. The data show roughly 100,000 clones, roughly 86% seen once. The sample in question was peripheral blood, obtained on day 0 of AZD1222 vaccination. This sequence originates from an adult in good health. The chain couples TRBV12-5 to TRBJ2-7, with TRBD2 matching 7 bases. The DNA of the CDR3 is TGTGCTAGTGCCATGGGGGGGGCCTACGAGCAGTACTTC. It is translated as CASAMGGAYEQYF.